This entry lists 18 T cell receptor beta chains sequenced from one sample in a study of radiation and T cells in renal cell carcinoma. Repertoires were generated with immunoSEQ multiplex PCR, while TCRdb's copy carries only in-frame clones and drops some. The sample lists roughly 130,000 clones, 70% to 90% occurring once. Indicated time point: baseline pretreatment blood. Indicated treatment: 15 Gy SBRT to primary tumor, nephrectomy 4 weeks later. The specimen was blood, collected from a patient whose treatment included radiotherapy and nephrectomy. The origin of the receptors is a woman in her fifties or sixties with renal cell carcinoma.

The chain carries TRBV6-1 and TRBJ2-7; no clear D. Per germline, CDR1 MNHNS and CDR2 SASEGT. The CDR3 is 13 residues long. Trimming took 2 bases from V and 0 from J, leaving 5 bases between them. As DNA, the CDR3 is TGTGCCAGCAGTGAACACAGCTCCTACGAGCAGTACTTC. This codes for CASSEHSSYEQYF.

CDR3 protein: CASSPRTGPDEQYF. The CDR3 DNA is TGTGCCAGCAGCCCCCGGACAGGCCCGGACGAGCAGTACTTC. The chain recombines TRBV9 with TRBJ2-5; 7 bases map to TRBD1. The J call may be mistaken, given a closer DNA end match to TRBJ2-7. CDR1 and CDR2 from the germline V gene are SGDLS and YYNGEE. This CDR3 is 14 amino acids long.

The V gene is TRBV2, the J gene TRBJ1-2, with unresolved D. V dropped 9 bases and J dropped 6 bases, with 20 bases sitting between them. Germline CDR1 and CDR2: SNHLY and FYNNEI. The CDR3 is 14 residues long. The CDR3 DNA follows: TGTGCCAGTACCAAAGGAATACTGGAAAATGGCTACACCTTC. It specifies CASTKGILENGYTF.

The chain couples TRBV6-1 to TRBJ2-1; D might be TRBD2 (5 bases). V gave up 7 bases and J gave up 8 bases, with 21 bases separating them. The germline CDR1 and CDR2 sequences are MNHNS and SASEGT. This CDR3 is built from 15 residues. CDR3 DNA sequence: TGTGCCAGCAACGACCCCGGGGAATTACAATATGAGCAGTTCTTC. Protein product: CASNDPGELQYEQFF.

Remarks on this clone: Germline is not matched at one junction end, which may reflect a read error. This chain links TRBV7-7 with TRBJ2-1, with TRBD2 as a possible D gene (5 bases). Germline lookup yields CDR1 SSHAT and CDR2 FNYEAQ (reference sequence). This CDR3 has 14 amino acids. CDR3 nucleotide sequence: TGTGCTAGCAGCTTATTGGGAGTAGACGATGAGCAGTTCTTC. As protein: CASSLLGVDDEQFF. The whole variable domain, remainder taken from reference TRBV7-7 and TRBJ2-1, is GAGVSQSPRYKVTKRGQDVTLRCDPISSHATLYWYQQALGQGPEFLTYFNYEAQPDKSGLPSDRFSAERPEGSISTLTIQRTEQRDSAMYRCASSLLGVDDEQFFGPGTRLTVL.

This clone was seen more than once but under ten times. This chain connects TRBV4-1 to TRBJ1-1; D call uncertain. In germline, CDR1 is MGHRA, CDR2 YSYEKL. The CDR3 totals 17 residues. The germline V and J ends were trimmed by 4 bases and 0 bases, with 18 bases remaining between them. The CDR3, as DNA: TGCGCCAGCAGCCTCCTTAAGGGTGGAGCCATGAACACTGAAGCTTTCTTT. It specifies CASSLLKGGAMNTEAFF.

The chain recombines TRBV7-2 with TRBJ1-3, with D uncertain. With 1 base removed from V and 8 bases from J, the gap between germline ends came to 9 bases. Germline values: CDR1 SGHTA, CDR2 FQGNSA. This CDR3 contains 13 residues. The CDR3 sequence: CASSLGPRDTIYF. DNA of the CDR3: TGTGCCAGCAGCTTAGGACCCCGGGACACCATATATTTT.

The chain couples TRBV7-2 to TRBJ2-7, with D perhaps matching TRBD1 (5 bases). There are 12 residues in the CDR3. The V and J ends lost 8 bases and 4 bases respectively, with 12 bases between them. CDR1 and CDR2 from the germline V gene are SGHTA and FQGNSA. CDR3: CASGVAGYEQYF. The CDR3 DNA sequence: TGTGCCAGCGGGGTGGCAGGGTACGAGCAGTACTTC.

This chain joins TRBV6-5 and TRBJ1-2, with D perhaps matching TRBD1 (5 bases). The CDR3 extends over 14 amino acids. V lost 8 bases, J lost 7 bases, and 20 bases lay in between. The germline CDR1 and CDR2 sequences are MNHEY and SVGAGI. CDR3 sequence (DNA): TGTGCCAGCCGCAGGGCTTTGAATTATGGTGGCTACACCTTC. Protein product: CASRRALNYGGYTF.

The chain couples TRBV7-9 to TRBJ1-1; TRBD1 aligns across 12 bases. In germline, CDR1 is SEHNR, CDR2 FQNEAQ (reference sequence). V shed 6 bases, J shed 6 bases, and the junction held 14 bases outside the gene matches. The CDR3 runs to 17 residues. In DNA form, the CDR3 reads TGTGCCAGCAGTCGATCCGGGACAGGGGGCTTTAGCGCTGAAGCTTTCTTT. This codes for CASSRSGTGGFSAEAFF. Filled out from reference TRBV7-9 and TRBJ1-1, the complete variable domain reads DTGVSQNPRHKITKRGQNVTFRCDPISEHNRLYWYRQTLGQGPEFLTYFQNEAQLEKSRLLSDRFSAERPKGSFSTLEIQRTEQGDSAMYLCASSRSGTGGFSAEAFFGQGTRLTVV.

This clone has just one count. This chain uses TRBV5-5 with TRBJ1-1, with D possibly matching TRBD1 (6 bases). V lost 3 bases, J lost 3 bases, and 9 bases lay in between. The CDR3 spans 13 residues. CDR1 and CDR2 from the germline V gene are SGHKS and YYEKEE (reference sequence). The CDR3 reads CASSSQGYTEAFF. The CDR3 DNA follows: TGTGCCAGCAGCTCCCAGGGGTACACTGAAGCTTTCTTT.

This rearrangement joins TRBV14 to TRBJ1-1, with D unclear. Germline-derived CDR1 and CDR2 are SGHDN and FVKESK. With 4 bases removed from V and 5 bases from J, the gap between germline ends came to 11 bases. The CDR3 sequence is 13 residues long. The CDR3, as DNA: TGTGCCAGCAGCCCCCGAGCGAGGACTGAAGCTTTCTTT. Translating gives CASSPRARTEAFF.

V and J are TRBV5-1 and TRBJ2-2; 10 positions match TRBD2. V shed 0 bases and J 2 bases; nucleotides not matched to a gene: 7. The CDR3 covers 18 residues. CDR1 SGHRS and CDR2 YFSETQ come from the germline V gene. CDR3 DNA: TGCGCCAGCAGCTTGGCTATACTAGCGGGGATCAACACCGGGGAGCTGTTTTTT. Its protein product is CASSLAILAGINTGELFF.

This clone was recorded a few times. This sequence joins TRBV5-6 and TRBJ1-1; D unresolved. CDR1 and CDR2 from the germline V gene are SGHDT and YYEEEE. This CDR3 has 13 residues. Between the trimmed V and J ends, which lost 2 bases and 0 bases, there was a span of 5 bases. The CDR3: CASSFAVNTEAFF. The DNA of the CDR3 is TGTGCCAGCAGCTTTGCAGTGAACACTGAAGCTTTCTTT.

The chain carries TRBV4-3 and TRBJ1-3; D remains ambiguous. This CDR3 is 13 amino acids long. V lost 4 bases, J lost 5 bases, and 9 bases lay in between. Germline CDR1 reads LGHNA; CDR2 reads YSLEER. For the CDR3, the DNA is TGCGCCAGCAGCCTCACAATTAGAAACACCATATATTTT. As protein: CASSLTIRNTIYF.

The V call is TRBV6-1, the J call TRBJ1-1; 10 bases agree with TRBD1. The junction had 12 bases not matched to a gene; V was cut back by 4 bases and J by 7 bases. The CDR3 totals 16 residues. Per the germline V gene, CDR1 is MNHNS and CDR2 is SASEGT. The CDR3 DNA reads TGTGCCAGCAGTGGCGGGACAGGGGTTAACACTGATGAAGCTTTCTTT. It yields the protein CASSGGTGVNTDEAFF.

The CDR3 DNA reads as TGTGCCAGCAGTTACTCCCGCAGCCCCAATGAGCAGTTCTTC. This translates into CASSYSRSPNEQFF. V is TRBV6-5 and J is TRBJ2-1; no firm D call. The CDR3 consists of 14 residues. V was cut by 0 bases and J by 6 bases, with 9 bases left in between. Germline CDR1 reads MNHEY; CDR2 reads SVGAGI.

In DNA, the CDR3 is TGTGCCAGCAGCCGACCCGGGGGCATCCAGTCCTACGAGCAGTACTTC. Translated, it gives CASSRPGGIQSYEQYF. The chain recombines TRBV4-2 with TRBJ2-7; D tentatively reads TRBD1 or TRBD2 (6 bases each). The germline V and J ends were trimmed by 4 bases and 1 base, with 17 bases remaining between them. CDR1 and CDR2 from the germline V gene are LGHNA and YNFKEQ. CDR3 length: 16 residues.